These T cell receptor beta chains were read from a single sample in a study of T cell clonotyping in hematopoietic cell transplantation. The method was immunoSEQ multiplex PCR; TCRdb's version includes in-frame clones alone and lacks a portion of them. The table shows approximately 8,800 clones, with under 85% occurring only once. The specimen comprised PBMCs, sampled at the time of graft-versus-host disease after allogeneic stem cell transplant. Receptors were obtained from a male patient between 60 and 69 years old who had an allogeneic stem cell transplant from an unrelated donor, so the T cells may come from the graft donor. Some clones in this sample may be carry-over from other donors' samples. Each CDR3 is given with its conserved first and last residue. The D gene is left open where the match is weak. Clone size, where shown, is once, few, many, or a class for clones that have expanded.

j_gene	v_gene	d_gene	abundance	CDR3aa	CDR3nt
TRBJ1-5	TRBV19	TRBD1	NA	CASRTTGLGNQPQHF	TGTGCCAGTAGAACGACAGGGCTGGGCAATCAGCCCCAGCATTTT
TRBJ1-5	TRBV6-5	NA	NA	CASSYSGNNQPQHF	TGTGCCAGCAGTTACTCGGGGAACAATCAGCCCCAGCATTTT
TRBJ1-3	TRBV20-1	NA	NA	CSALLGNTIYF	TGCAGTGCTCTCCTAGGGAACACCATATATTTT
TRBJ2-7	TRBV4-3	TRBD2	NA	CASSFGLAGNEQYF	TGCGCCAGCAGCTTTGGACTAGCGGGGAATGAGCAGTACTTC
TRBJ2-5	TRBV19	NA	NA	CASSMDTQETQYF	TGTGCCAGTAGTATGGACACCCAAGAGACCCAGTACTTC
TRBJ2-7	TRBV5-4	NA	NA	CASSFMPYEQYF	TGTGCCAGCAGCTTTATGCCGTACGAGCAGTACTTC
TRBJ1-1	TRBV7-8	NA	NA	CASADTDRTEAFF	TGTGCCAGCGCCGACACGGATCGGACTGAAGCTTTCTTT
TRBJ1-5	TRBV5-1	NA	NA	CASSVSGSNQPQHF	TGCGCCAGCAGCGTGTCGGGGTCCAATCAGCCCCAGCATTTT
TRBJ1-2	TRBV5-1	NA	NA	CASSLEGTAESRYTF	TGCGCCAGCAGCTTAGAAGGGACGGCGGAATCTCGCTACACCTTC
TRBJ1-1	TRBV29-1	TRBD1	once	CSGWTGAEAFF	TGCAGCGGATGGACAGGGGCTGAAGCTTTCTTT
TRBJ1-1	TRBV29-1	NA	NA	CSVVVTVNTEAFF	TGCAGCGTTGTCGTTACGGTGAACACTGAAGCTTTCTTT
TRBJ1-1	TRBV6-4	NA	NA	CASRSARGTEAFF	TGTGCCTCGCGGTCCGCGAGGGGCACTGAAGCTTTCTTT
TRBJ1-6	TRBV5-1	TRBD1	NA	CASSLNQGDNSPLHF	TGCGCCAGCAGCTTAAATCAGGGGGATAATTCACCCCTCCACTTT
TRBJ2-6	TRBV6-5	NA	NA	CASSLPGANVLTF	TGTGCCAGCAGTTTACCTGGGGCCAACGTCCTGACTTTC
TRBJ1-3	TRBV4-2	NA	NA	CASSQDEAAGYSGNTIYF	TGTGCCAGCAGCCAAGATGAGGCGGCCGGGTACTCTGGAAACACCATATATTTT
TRBJ2-1	TRBV19	NA	NA	CASSMSAAHNEQFF	TGTGCCAGTAGTATGTCGGCGGCCCACAATGAGCAGTTCTTC
TRBJ2-1	TRBV14	NA	NA	CASSQVYSSYNEQFF	TGTGCCAGCAGCCAAGTGTATAGCTCCTACAATGAGCAGTTCTTC
TRBJ2-1	TRBV7-2	NA	NA	CASSRTGGQKRNEQFF	TGTGCCAGCAGCCGGACGGGGGGCCAAAAGCGGAATGAGCAGTTCTTC
TRBJ2-7	TRBV5-1	TRBD2	NA	CASSLSFQTSGGSYEQYF	TGCGCCAGCAGCTTGTCGTTCCAAACTAGCGGGGGCTCCTACGAGCAGTACTTC
TRBJ1-6	TRBV4-1	TRBD1	NA	CASSQDLRTGRSPLHF	TGCGCCAGCAGCCAAGATCTGAGGACAGGGCGGTCACCCCTCCACTTT
TRBJ2-1	TRBV19	NA	NA	CASSQRNEQFF	TGTGCCAGTAGCCAGCGGAATGAGCAGTTCTTC
TRBJ2-4	TRBV14	NA	NA	CASSQDRNIQYF	TGTGCCAGCAGCCAAGATAGAAACATTCAGTACTTC
TRBJ2-5	TRBV20-1	NA	NA	CSGGVQETQYF	TGCAGTGGAGGTGTCCAAGAGACCCAGTACTTC
TRBJ1-1	TRBV9	NA	NA	CASSVVSNTEAFF	TGTGCCAGCAGCGTAGTTAGTAACACTGAAGCTTTCTTT
TRBJ2-3	TRBV10-3	NA	NA	CASRLSGSGDTQYF	TGTGCCAGCAGACTGTCTGGTAGCGGAGATACGCAGTATTTT
TRBJ1-5	TRBV6-6	NA	once	CATLLSVNQPQHF	TGTGCCACCCTTCTATCGGTAAATCAGCCCCAGCATTTT
TRBJ1-2	TRBV25-1	TRBD1	NA	CASSEDPGGAYGYTF	TGTGCCAGCAGTGAGGACCCAGGGGGCGCCTATGGCTACACCTTC
TRBJ1-6	TRBV6-4	NA	once	CASSEGADSPLHF	TGTGCCAGCAGTGAGGGGGCGGATTCACCCCTCCACTTT
TRBJ2-2	TRBV25-1	NA	NA	CASRGDGGTGELFF	TGTGCCAGCAGGGGGGACGGCGGCACCGGGGAGCTGTTTTTT
TRBJ2-7	TRBV7-9	NA	few	CASSSPPVGGPSYEQYF	TGTGCCAGCAGCTCACCCCCGGTAGGGGGGCCTAGCTACGAGCAGTACTTC
TRBJ1-2	TRBV20-1	NA	NA	CSAMGVYGYTF	TGCAGTGCTATGGGGGTCTATGGCTACACCTTC
TRBJ1-2	TRBV19	NA	NA	CASSTGWYGYTF	TGTGCCAGTAGTACAGGGTGGTATGGCTACACCTTC
TRBJ1-6	TRBV2	TRBD1	NA	CAGSGQGPYNSPLHF	TGTGCCGGAAGCGGACAGGGTCCTTATAATTCACCCCTCCACTTT
TRBJ1-6	TRBV4-3	NA	NA	CASSQSQTPYNSPLHF	TGCGCCAGCAGCCAATCTCAGACACCTTATAATTCACCCCTCCACTTT
TRBJ1-1	TRBV18	NA	NA	CASSPRDVTTDTEAFF	TGTGCCAGCTCACCCAGGGACGTAACTACGGACACTGAAGCTTTCTTT
TRBJ1-1	TRBV7-2	NA	NA	CASSSLIKTEAFF	TGTGCCAGCAGCTCCCTAATAAAAACTGAAGCTTTCTTT
TRBJ1-1	TRBV10-3	NA	NA	CAISRGEGTEAFF	TGTGCCATCAGTCGCGGGGAGGGTACTGAAGCTTTCTTT
TRBJ1-2	TRBV2	TRBD1	NA	CASSAFRQGEDGYTF	TGTGCCAGCAGCGCCTTTCGACAGGGGGAAGATGGCTACACCTTC
TRBJ1-1	TRBV13	NA	NA	CASSLYDEAFF	TGTGCCAGCAGCTTATATGACGAAGCTTTCTTT
TRBJ1-6	TRBV11-2	NA	NA	CASSLDSGKYSPLHF	TGTGCCAGCAGCTTAGATTCCGGGAAGTACTCACCCCTCCACTTT
TRBJ1-2	TRBV5-6	NA	NA	CASSLDRGNYGYTF	TGTGCCAGCAGCTTGGATCGGGGTAACTATGGCTACACCTTC
TRBJ2-7	TRBV30	TRBD2	NA	CAWRGLASYEQYF	TGTGCCTGGAGGGGACTAGCATCCTACGAGCAGTACTTC
TRBJ2-7	TRBV29-1	NA	NA	CSGAQGRVTYEQYF	TGCAGCGGGGCTCAAGGTCGGGTTACCTACGAGCAGTACTTC
TRBJ1-2	TRBV7-2	NA	NA	CASSQGHHDYGYTF	TGCGCCAGCAGCCAAGGACACCACGACTATGGCTACACCTTC
TRBJ1-2	TRBV6-5	NA	NA	CASSRISSVEGYTF	TGTGCCAGCAGTCGGATCTCATCGGTGGAAGGCTACACCTTC
TRBJ1-2	TRBV19	TRBD1	NA	CASSPWTGANYGYTF	TGTGCCAGTAGTCCCTGGACAGGGGCTAACTATGGCTACACCTTC
TRBJ2-3	TRBV11-2	NA	NA	CASSLRVSSTDTQYF	TGTGCCAGCAGCTTAAGGGTCAGTAGCACAGATACGCAGTATTTT
TRBJ2-7	TRBV7-6	NA	NA	CASSPNGFEQYF	TGTGCCAGCAGCCCCAACGGGTTCGAGCAGTACTTC
TRBJ1-2	TRBV4-1	TRBD1	NA	CASSQLTPGTGGNGYTF	TGCGCCAGCAGCCAACTTACCCCGGGGACAGGGGGGAATGGCTACACCTTC